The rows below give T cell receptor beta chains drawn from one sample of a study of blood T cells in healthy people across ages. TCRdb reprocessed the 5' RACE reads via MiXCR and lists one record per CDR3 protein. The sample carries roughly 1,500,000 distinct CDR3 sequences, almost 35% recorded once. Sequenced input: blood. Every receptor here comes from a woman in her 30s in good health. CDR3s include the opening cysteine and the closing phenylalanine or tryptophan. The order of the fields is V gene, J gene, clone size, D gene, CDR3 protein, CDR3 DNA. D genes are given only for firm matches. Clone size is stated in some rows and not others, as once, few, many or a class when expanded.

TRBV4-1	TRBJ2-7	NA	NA	CASSRLLGATTSYEQYF	TGCGCCAGCAGCCGTCTTTTGGGAGCCACGACCTCCTACGAGCAGTACTTC
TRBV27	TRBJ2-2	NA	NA	CASSYLSFANTGELFF	TGTGCCAGCAGTTACCTCTCGTTCGCGAACACCGGGGAGCTGTTTTTT
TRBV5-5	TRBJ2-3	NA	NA	CASSFGFPDTQYF	TGTGCCAGCAGCTTCGGATTCCCAGATACGCAGTATTTT
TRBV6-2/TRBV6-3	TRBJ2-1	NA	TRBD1	CASRLATGLVLNEQFF	TGTGCCAGCAGATTGGCGACAGGGCTGGTTTTGAATGAGCAGTTCTTC
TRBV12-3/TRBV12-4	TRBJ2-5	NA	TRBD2	CASSTGTKQETQYF	TGTGCCAGCAGTACCGGGACTAAACAAGAGACCCAGTACTTC
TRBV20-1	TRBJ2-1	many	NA	CSARLPLGNEQFF	TGCAGTGCTAGGCTCCCTTTGGGGAATGAGCAGTTCTTC
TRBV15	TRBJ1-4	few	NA	CATSPGGSIKGLFF	TGTGCCACCAGCCCCGGGGGAAGCATCAAAGGACTGTTTTTT
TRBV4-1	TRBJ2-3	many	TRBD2	CASSQDWTSGVTDTQYF	TGCGCCAGCAGCCAAGACTGGACTAGCGGGGTCACAGATACGCAGTATTTT
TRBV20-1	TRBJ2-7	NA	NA	CSASPDSWRYEQYF	TGCAGTGCTAGTCCCGACTCCTGGCGGTACGAGCAGTACTTC
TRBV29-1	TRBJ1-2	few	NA	CSVVGPGADYGYTF	TGCAGCGTTGTCGGACCGGGGGCTGACTATGGCTACACCTTC
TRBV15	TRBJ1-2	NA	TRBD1	CATSRGLSVGQGKGLNGYTF	TGTGCCACCAGCAGAGGTTTATCGGTCGGACAGGGGAAGGGCTTAAATGGCTACACCTTC
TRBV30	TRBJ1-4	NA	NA	CARSAGIHNEKLFF	TGTGCCCGGAGCGCAGGGATTCATAATGAAAAACTGTTTTTT
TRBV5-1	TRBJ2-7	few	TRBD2	CASSPVLPGLVLPHYEQYF	TGCGCCAGCAGCCCTGTACTACCGGGACTAGTTCTTCCTCACTACGAGCAGTACTTC
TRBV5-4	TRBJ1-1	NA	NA	CASSLNRWGTEAFF	TGTGCCAGCAGCTTGAACAGGTGGGGAACTGAAGCTTTCTTT
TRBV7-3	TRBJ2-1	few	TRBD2	CASSLHTSGYNEQFF	TGTGCCAGCAGCTTACATACTAGCGGGTACAATGAGCAGTTCTTC
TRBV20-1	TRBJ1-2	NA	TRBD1	CRIGQGYGYTF	TGCAGGATCGGACAGGGATATGGCTACACCTTC
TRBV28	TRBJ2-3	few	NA	CASSFDLGRGPDTQYF	TGTGCCAGCAGTTTCGACCTGGGTCGGGGCCCAGATACGCAGTATTTT
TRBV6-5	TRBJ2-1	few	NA	CASSYQDSYNEQFF	TGTGCCAGCAGTTACCAGGACTCCTACAATGAGCAGTTCTTC
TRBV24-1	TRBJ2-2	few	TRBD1	CATSDWPGQGSTGELFF	TGTGCCACCAGTGACTGGCCCGGACAGGGGAGCACCGGGGAGCTGTTTTTT
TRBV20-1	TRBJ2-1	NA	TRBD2	CSAPIRRSGRNEQFF	TGCAGTGCCCCGATTAGGCGTAGCGGGAGGAATGAGCAGTTCTTC
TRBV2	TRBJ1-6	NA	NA	CASSPPFNSPLHF	TGTGCCAGCAGTCCTCCGTTCAATTCACCCCTCCACTTT
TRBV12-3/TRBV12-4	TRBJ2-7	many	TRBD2	CASSFPASGGYEQYF	TGTGCCAGCAGTTTTCCCGCTAGCGGGGGCTACGAGCAGTACTTC
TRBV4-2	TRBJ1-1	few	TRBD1	CASSQTGTGGIMNTEAFF	TGTGCCAGCAGCCAAACTGGGACAGGGGGCATTATGAACACTGAAGCTTTCTTT
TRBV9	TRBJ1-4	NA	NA	CASSASRSPTNEKLFF	TGTGCCAGCAGCGCCTCAAGATCCCCAACTAATGAAAAACTGTTTTTT
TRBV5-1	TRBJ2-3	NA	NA	CASSLGPKTLTDTQYF	TGCGCCAGCAGCCTTGGACCGAAAACATTGACAGATACGCAGTATTTT
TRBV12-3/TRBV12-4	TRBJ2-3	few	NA	CASSTGLKSDTQYF	TGTGCCAGCAGTACGGGACTGAAAAGTGATACGCAGTATTTT
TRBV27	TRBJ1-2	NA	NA	CASSLPGSGGYTF	TGTGCCAGCAGTTTACCCGGATCTGGCGGCTACACCTTC
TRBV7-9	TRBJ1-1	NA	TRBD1	CATRTGITEAFF	TGTGCCACTCGGACAGGGATTACTGAAGCTTTCTTT
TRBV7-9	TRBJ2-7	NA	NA	CASSRNLLDEQYF	TGTGCCAGCAGTCGAAACCTACTGGACGAGCAGTACTTC
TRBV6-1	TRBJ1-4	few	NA	CASSEGQGEKLFF	TGTGCCAGCAGTGAGGGGCAGGGTGAAAAACTGTTTTTT
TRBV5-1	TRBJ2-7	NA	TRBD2	CASSLGGLSGGSVVEQYF	TGCGCCAGCAGCCTGGGCGGGCTCTCGGGCGGGAGTGTGGTCGAGCAGTACTTC
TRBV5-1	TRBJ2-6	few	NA	CASSLMAEPSGANVLTF	TGCGCCAGCAGCTTGATGGCGGAACCTTCTGGGGCCAACGTCCTGACTTTC
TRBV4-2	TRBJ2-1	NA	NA	CASSQGGMRVLSYNEQFF	TGTGCCAGCAGCCAAGGCGGGATGCGGGTCCTCTCCTACAATGAGCAGTTCTTC
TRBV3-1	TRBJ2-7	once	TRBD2	CASSPGTSGSWEQYF	TGTGCCAGCAGCCCTGGGACTAGCGGGAGTTGGGAGCAGTACTTC
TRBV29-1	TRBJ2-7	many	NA	CSAQGYEQYF	TGCAGCGCACAGGGTTACGAGCAGTACTTC
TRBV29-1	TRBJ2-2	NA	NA	CSVLLGAGELFF	TGCAGCGTTTTATTAGGGGCCGGGGAGCTGTTTTTT
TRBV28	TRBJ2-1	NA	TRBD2	CASSLEISGGGEQFF	TGTGCCAGCAGTTTAGAGATTAGCGGGGGCGGAGAGCAGTTCTTC